Described below is a single T cell receptor beta chain sequence and its context. Participant age was roughly 18 to 95 years, and participants resided in about two dozen US areas. Germline CDR1 ENHRY, CDR2 SYGVKD. V was clipped by 0 bases and J by 9 bases; unmatched bases: 5. The CDR3 is made up of 14 amino acids. Data came from immunoSEQ multiplex PCR; TCRdb stores just in-frame clones and leaves some out. This table holds approximately 360,000 clones, approximately 90% found once. The data belong to a study of blood T cell repertoires in COVID-19. Study-level information: Acute and convalescent COVID-19 specimens originated in the United States, Italy and Spain.

The chain uses TRBV10-3 and TRBJ2-1, with 7 bases aligning to TRBD2. The sample comprised PBMCs or T cells enriched from blood (not recorded which). This clonotype originated in a woman in her 30s with acute COVID-19. CDR3 in DNA: TGTGCCATCAGTGAGTCGAACTCGGGAGGTGAGCAGTTCTTC. This gives the protein CAISESNSGGEQFF.